The clone carrying this T cell receptor (beta chain) was detected once. The antigen is unknown. Germline-derived CDR1 and CDR2 are MNHEY and SVGAGI. The CDR3 is made up of 14 amino acids. Losses at the gene ends were 10 bases for V and 7 bases for J; bases not matched to a gene: 9. The record originates from a study of T cell responses to AZD1222 COVID-19 vaccine. Study-level results: AZD1222 recipients seropositive at baseline numbered only six. Along spike, vaccine-associated CD4 TCRs were found throughout, with dominance at 160-218 and 743-854. Reportedly, nearly half of unique spike TCRs recognized epitopes outside B.1.351/B.1.1.7 mutations. Donors skewed white British and female; clonal diversity was possibly underestimated.

Method: immunoSEQ multiplex PCR; TCRdb's copy keeps in-frame clones and lacks some. The sample includes 200,000 or so clones, around 86% of them seen just once. V usage is TRBV6-5 and J usage is TRBJ1-6, with 8 bases matching TRBD1. Material: peripheral blood, obtained on day 0 of MenACWY control vaccination. This clonotype was sampled from an adult in good health. This chain's CDR3 is CATQGAIGNSPLHF. The CDR3, as DNA: TGTGCCACCCAGGGGGCAATCGGGAATTCACCCCTCCACTTT.